The clone carrying this TCR beta chain was seen only a few times. The antigen is not known. Both 60 Vbeta primers and 13 Jbeta primers went into the PCR. Sequencing used immunoSEQ multiplex PCR; TCRdb keeps in-frame clones, though not all of them. The table lists 80,000 or so clones, around 82% of them singletons. This sample stems from a study of cytomegalovirus exposure and HLA in healthy donors. Findings and limits, study-wide: Available immune exposure information was restricted to CMV serostatus only. Apparent HLA restriction characterized most CMV-associated TCR beta chains in a later analysis. Rare TCR sequences dominated, though some public TCRs recurred in many donors.

The sample comprised PBMCs. The sequence derives from a man between 35 and 55 years old in good health and CMV-seronegative.

The CDR3 nucleotides read TGTGCCAGCAGTTATTTAGCGGGGGGGCGATACAATGAGCAGTTCTTC. Its protein product is CASSYLAGGRYNEQFF. The chain employs TRBV6-6 and TRBJ2-1; 11 bases line up with TRBD2. The CDR3 runs to 16 residues. Germline V gives CDR1 MNHNY, CDR2 SVGAGI (reference sequence). With 3 bases clipped from V and 4 bases from J, the junction kept 5 bases outside the gene matches.